This is a list of T cell receptor beta chains from one sample in a study of OX40 agonist ivuxolimab in advanced cancers. Profiled with immunoSEQ multiplex PCR; TCRdb holds only in-frame clones, not every one. The table records tens of thousands of clones, 91% of them present only once. This specimen consisted of CD4+ or CD8+ T cells sorted from blood, obtained in a trial of the OX40 agonist ivuxolimab. The receptors derive from an adult with an advanced solid tumor such as melanoma, head and neck, liver or kidney cancer. CDR3s include the opening cysteine and the closing phenylalanine or tryptophan. D genes are given only for firm matches. Clone size, where shown, is once, few, many, or a class for clones that have expanded.

CDR3	DNA	size	J	D	V
CASSQDTGVTGEAFF	TGCGCCAGCAGCCAAGATACCGGCGTAACGGGTGAAGCTTTCTTT	.	TRBJ1-1	.	TRBV4-3
CASKLGALSPGEKLFF	TGTGCCAGCAAATTGGGGGCCCTTAGTCCGGGTGAAAAACTGTTTTTT	.	TRBJ1-4	.	TRBV27
CASSYLTAGGEGNEQFF	TGTGCCAGCAGCTATCTCACCGCAGGGGGGGAAGGCAATGAGCAGTTCTTC	.	TRBJ2-1	.	TRBV11-2
CASSLMLTPAFF	TGTGCCAGCAGCTTAATGCTGACTCCAGCTTTCTTT	.	TRBJ1-1	.	TRBV7-9
CASSIEQGRIYGYTF	TGTGCCAGTAGTATAGAACAGGGCCGAATCTATGGCTACACCTTC	.	TRBJ1-2	.	TRBV19
CASSMRGLSSYEQYF	TGTGCCAGTAGTATGCGGGGGCTCAGCTCCTACGAGCAGTACTTC	.	TRBJ2-7	.	TRBV19
CASSIGAGTPMGYTF	TGTGCCAGTAGTATAGGAGCCGGGACACCAATGGGCTACACCTTC	.	TRBJ1-2	.	TRBV19
CASSIGTSGSLPTYEQYF	TGTGCCAGTAGTATCGGGACTAGCGGGAGCCTTCCAACCTACGAGCAGTACTTC	.	TRBJ2-7	TRBD2	TRBV19
CASGLAGAFNNEQFF	TGTGCCAGCGGACTAGCGGGAGCGTTCAATAATGAGCAGTTCTTC	.	TRBJ2-1	TRBD2	TRBV27
CASWGVDRGENNYGYTF	TGTGCCAGTTGGGGAGTGGACAGGGGCGAAAATAACTATGGCTACACCTTC	.	TRBJ1-2	TRBD1	TRBV19
CASSPDRDSHQPQHF	TGTGCCAGCAGTCCCGACAGGGATTCCCATCAGCCCCAGCATTTT	once	TRBJ1-5	TRBD1	TRBV6-6
CASRDRGDRAFNEQFF	TGTGCCAGCAGGGACAGGGGGGACAGGGCGTTCAATGAACAGTTCTTC	.	TRBJ2-1	TRBD1	TRBV6-6
CATRRTSGNTGELFF	TGTGCCACCAGACGGACTAGCGGGAACACCGGGGAGCTGTTTTTT	.	TRBJ2-2	TRBD2	TRBV15
CASSQVFPMGLNTGELFF	TGTGCCAGCAGCCAAGTTTTCCCTATGGGGCTCAACACCGGGGAGCTGTTTTTT	.	TRBJ2-2	.	TRBV4-2
CASVMTGGGDTEAFF	TGTGCCAGCGTCATGACAGGGGGCGGGGACACTGAAGCTTTCTTT	.	TRBJ1-1	TRBD1	TRBV2
CATSRDGTGAEQYF	TGTGCCACCAGCAGAGATGGGACAGGGGCCGAGCAGTACTTC	.	TRBJ2-7	TRBD1	TRBV15